The T cell receptor (beta chain) under discussion was sequenced for a study of identical twins. A single record per CDR3 protein comes from TCRdb applying MiXCR to the 5' RACE reads. The sample consists of under 900,000 distinct CDR3 sequences, 15% to 20% of them appearing once. Germline V gives CDR1 SGDLS, CDR2 YYNGEE. This CDR3 has 14 amino acids. V was pared by 8 bases and J by 6 bases, with 7 bases of the junction left unmatched. This clonotype was seen more than once but under ten times. These data were likewise used in another study, on T cells expressing NK-cell markers. Per that study: Cells sorted as CD3+CD56+NKG2C+, CD3+CD56+NKG2C- and CD3+CD56-NKG2C+ T cells supplied the TCR beta repertoires. HCMV seropositivity marked seven of the eight sequenced donors; one was seronegative. Nothing established the HCMV specificity of expanded NKG2C+ T cell clones.

The chain employs TRBV9 and TRBJ2-3, with 12 bases matching TRBD2. Material: PBMCs. The sequence derives from a woman in her late teens or twenties in good health. CDR3 bases: TGTGCCAGTTCCACTAGCGGGAGGTTGGATACGCAGTATTTT. Protein sequence: CASSTSGRLDTQYF. The full variable domain, with the rest looked up from reference TRBV9 and TRBJ2-3, is DSGVTQTPKHLITATGQRVTLRCSPRSGDLSVYWYQQSLDQGLQFLIQYYNGEERAKGNILERFSAQQFPDLHSELNLSSLELGDSALYFCASSTSGRLDTQYFGPGTRLTVL.